The 26 T cell receptor beta chains below come from one sample, sequenced in a study of response to subunit inactivated influenza vaccine. TCRdb called the RT-PCR reads again in MiXCR, with one record for every CDR3 protein. Among hundreds of thousands of distinct CDR3 sequences, 15% to 20% were seen once, and the ten largest hold over 2.5%. Sequencing used CD4+ T cells sorted from PBMCs, obtained 23 months after vaccination. The receptors originated from a man in his fifties or sixties who received an inactivated influenza vaccine.

In its sample, this clonotype was seen a few times. The chain is built from TRBV30 and TRBJ1-1; D gene unclear. CDR1 is GTSNPN, CDR2 SVGIG, per germline (reference sequence). This CDR3 region has 15 residues. The germline V and J ends were trimmed by 0 bases and 4 bases, with 15 bases remaining between them. The CDR3 nucleotides are TGTGCCTGGAGTGTGCCTGGCGGAGGGTTCACTGAAGCTTTCTTT. This codes for CAWSVPGGGFTEAFF.

This clonotype has a handful of counts. This chain uses TRBV30 with TRBJ2-7; TRBD1 or TRBD2 may be the D gene (6 bases each). Trimming pared 4 bases from V and 6 bases from J, leaving 13 bases between. The CDR3 spans 12 residues. Germline CDR1 and CDR2: GTSNPN and SVGIG (reference sequence). CDR3 region: CAWTRGRGEQYF. The CDR3 DNA reads as TGTGCCTGGACCCGGGGGCGCGGCGAGCAGTACTTC.

This clonotype was detected ten times or more. The chain has TRBV5-1 and TRBJ2-2; D remains unclear. The CDR3 length is 13 residues. Germline V gene sequence: CDR1 SGHRS, CDR2 YFSETQ. V was clipped by 4 bases and J by 5 bases, with 9 bases between them. This chain's CDR3 is CASSLERTGELFF. DNA for the CDR3: TGCGCCAGCAGCCTTGAGAGGACCGGGGAGCTGTTTTTT. Variable domain in full (rest from reference TRBV5-1 and TRBJ2-2): KAGVTQTPRYLIKTRGQQVTLSCSPISGHRSVSWYQQTPGQGLQFLFEYFSETQRNKGNFPGRFSGRQFSNSRSEMNVSTLELGDSALYLCASSLERTGELFFGEGSRLTVL.

The gene calls are TRBV7-6 and TRBJ2-1; no reliable D call. From germline, CDR1 is SGHVS and CDR2 FNYEAQ. Trimming left V 2 bases short and J 8 bases short, with 10 bases between. The CDR3 extends over 13 amino acids. CDR3: CASSLSEIHEQFF. CDR3 nucleotides: TGTGCCAGCAGCTTATCGGAGATCCATGAGCAGTTCTTC.

The chain couples TRBV6-5 to TRBJ2-7, with D perhaps matching TRBD2 (5 bases). Germline V lookup: CDR1 MNHEY, CDR2 SVGAGI. Between the trimmed V and J ends, which lost 0 bases and 2 bases, there was a span of 17 bases. The CDR3 totals 17 residues. CDR3 residues: CASSYSPVAGFPYEQYF. DNA of the CDR3: TGTGCCAGCAGTTACTCCCCAGTGGCGGGCTTTCCCTACGAGCAGTACTTC.

Only a few counts were recorded for this clonotype. The rearrangement links TRBV20-1 to TRBJ2-3, with 8 positions matching TRBD2. Trimming removed 5 bases from V and 6 bases from J; junction bases left unmatched: 10. This CDR3 contains 14 residues. Germline V gives CDR1 DFQATT, CDR2 SNEGSKA (reference sequence). The CDR3 DNA follows: TGCAGTGCTGCGGGGGGTAAGAAGTTTGATACGCAGTATTTT. It translates to CSAAGGKKFDTQYF.

This clonotype was seen a handful of times. This sequence joins TRBV7-2 and TRBJ2-1, with 8 nucleotides matching TRBD1. CDR3 length: 16 residues. Germline V CDR1 and CDR2: SGHTA, FQGNSA. V lost 2 bases, J lost 3 bases, and 6 bases stayed unmatched. DNA of the CDR3: TGTGCCAGCAGCTTAAATACAGGGGGAAGCTACAATGAGCAGTTCTTC. It yields the protein CASSLNTGGSYNEQFF.

CDR3 sequence (DNA): TGTGCCAGCTTGGGGACAATCATGAACACTGAAGCTTTCTTT. Translation: CASLGTIMNTEAFF. V gene TRBV7-2 combines with J gene TRBJ1-1; a possible D gene is TRBD1 (6 bases). This CDR3 has 14 amino acids. Trimming took off 8 bases at V and 0 bases at J, with 13 bases between the two ends. CDR1 and CDR2 (germline): SGHTA, FQGNSA.

The chain couples TRBV12-3 or TRBV12-4 to TRBJ2-1; TRBD1 matches 11 bases. V trimming: 5 bases; J trimming: 9 bases; junction bases outside the gene matches: 9. The CDR3 spans 15 residues. The CDR3 DNA sequence: TGTGCCAGCAGTCCCGGGACAGGGGGTTTATCTGAGCAGTTCTTC. It is translated as CASSPGTGGLSEQFF.

In this sample, this clonotype turned up many times. The rearrangement links TRBV4-2 to TRBJ1-5, with a tentative D call TRBD1 (6 bases). Trimming cost V 0 bases and J 4 bases, with 10 bases left between them. The CDR3 has 15 amino acids. Germline values: CDR1 LGHNA, CDR2 YNFKEQ. The CDR3 protein is CASSQETGTNQPQHF. The CDR3 DNA follows: TGTGCCAGCAGCCAAGAGACAGGCACTAATCAGCCCCAGCATTTT.

This clonotype showed up just a few times. This chain uses TRBV20-1 with TRBJ2-3; a weak D match, TRBD1 (6 bases). V lost 3 bases, J lost 4 bases, and 11 bases lay in between. Germline V gene lookup returns CDR1 DFQATT and CDR2 SNEGSKA (reference sequence). CDR3 size: 13 residues. CDR3 bases: TGCAGTGCTAGCCCAGGGGCAGCAGATACGCAGTATTTT. Protein sequence: CSASPGAADTQYF.

Ten or more counts support this clonotype. The chain uses TRBV5-1 and TRBJ2-3; the D is unclear. Trimming pared 4 bases from V and 1 base from J, leaving 7 bases between. This CDR3 contains 13 residues. The V gene's germline CDR1 is SGHRS and CDR2 YFSETQ. The CDR3 protein is CASSPSGTDTQYF. CDR3 coding DNA: TGCGCCAGCAGCCCCTCGGGCACAGATACGCAGTATTTT.

The V and J genes are TRBV20-1 and TRBJ1-2, with 8 bases identical to TRBD1. Germline CDR1 and CDR2: DFQATT and SNEGSKA (reference sequence). With 6 bases clipped from V and 6 bases from J, the junction kept 12 bases outside the gene matches. The CDR3 loop spans 14 amino acids. CDR3 loop: CSAWTSDRDNGYTF. The CDR3 DNA is TGCAGTGCGTGGACCTCGGACAGGGATAATGGCTACACCTTC.

This clonotype came up a few times. The J gene is TRBJ2-1, the V gene TRBV20-1; 7 positions match TRBD2. The germline gives CDR1 DFQATT, CDR2 SNEGSKA (reference sequence). This CDR3 is built from 14 residues. V lost 6 bases to trimming and J lost 6 bases; unmatched junction nucleotides: 11. The CDR3 coding sequence is TGCAGTGCCCGGGACTACCCCAAGGTCAATGAGCAGTTCTTC. This encodes CSARDYPKVNEQFF.

The chain is built from TRBV4-1 and TRBJ1-2; D gene uncertain. The CDR3 extends over 16 amino acids. V lost 4 bases and J 1 base, leaving 16 bases between the germline ends. Germline CDR1 is MGHRA and CDR2 is YSYEKL. CDR3 residues: CASSRESRAVNYGYTF. The CDR3, as DNA: TGCGCCAGCAGCCGAGAAAGCAGAGCTGTTAACTATGGCTACACCTTC.

This clonotype was recorded a few times. The genes are TRBV3-1 and TRBJ1-2; the D is unclear. Germline loops: CDR1 LGHDT, CDR2 YNNKEL (reference sequence). This CDR3 is built from 12 residues. V lost 2 bases and J lost 7, with 8 bases in between. For the CDR3, the DNA is TGTGCCAGCAGCCAATTCCGTGTTGGCTACACCTTC. It encodes CASSQFRVGYTF.

As to this clonotype: A much larger clonotype is one base distant, so this may be a read error. The V call is TRBV20-1, the J call TRBJ2-5, with a possible D match to TRBD1 (6 bases). Germline V gene sequence: CDR1 DFQATT, CDR2 SNEGSKA (reference sequence). The CDR3 has 17 amino acids. The CDR3 sequence is CSSRGIPGHQLQETQYF. The CDR3 bases are TGCAGTTCTAGAGGAATACCGGGACACCAATTACAAGAGACCCAGTACTTC.

The gene calls are TRBV18 and TRBJ1-1, with 7 bases that match TRBD1. Germline CDR1 and CDR2: KGHSH and LQKENI. Germline trimming cut 5 bases from V and 4 bases from J; bases unmatched to any gene: 4. There are 13 residues in the CDR3. The CDR3 nucleotides are TGTGCCAGCTCAGGGACAGACGCCACTGAAGCTTTCTTT. Translating it yields CASSGTDATEAFF.

This clonotype was seen a few times. The chain combines TRBV6-1 with TRBJ2-2; the D gene is possibly TRBD1 (6 bases). The CDR3 loop spans 14 amino acids. The V gene lost 10 bases and the J gene lost 2 bases, with 14 bases spanning the gap. CDR1 MNHNS and CDR2 SASEGT come from the germline V gene. CDR3 protein: CANSRGPNTGELFF. The CDR3 DNA is TGTGCCAATTCCAGGGGCCCCAACACCGGGGAGCTGTTTTTT.

This chain joins TRBV6-1 and TRBJ1-5; 7 bases line up with TRBD1. CDR1 is MNHNS, CDR2 SASEGT, per germline. CDR3 length: 17 residues. V lost 2 bases, J lost 4 bases, and 11 bases stayed unmatched. This CDR3 is CASSERVQGGANQPQHF. CDR3 nucleotide sequence: TGTGCCAGCAGTGAAAGGGTACAAGGGGGCGCAAATCAGCCCCAGCATTTT.

This clonotype turned up a few times. The chain links TRBV5-1 to TRBJ2-2; 8 bases agree with TRBD1. Per the germline V gene, CDR1 is SGHRS and CDR2 is YFSETQ. Trimming took 0 bases from V and 5 from J; bases not matched to a gene: 6. The CDR3 consists of 16 residues. The chain's CDR3 is CASSLEGQGLTGELFF. CDR3 sequence (DNA): TGCGCCAGCAGCTTGGAAGGACAGGGCCTTACCGGGGAGCTGTTTTTT.

This clonotype was found many times. This chain uses TRBV5-1 with TRBJ1-1, with TRBD1 as a possible D gene (5 bases). V was cut by 2 bases and J by 1 base, with 15 bases left in between. This CDR3 is 16 amino acids long. Germline assignment: CDR1 SGHRS and CDR2 YFSETQ. CDR3 DNA sequence: TGCGCCAGCAGCTTCAGATCCGGGACGGCGAACACTGAAGCTTTCTTT. The encoded protein is CASSFRSGTANTEAFF.

This clonotype was seen at least ten times. The rearrangement uses TRBV3-1 and TRBJ2-7, with 9 bases lining up with TRBD2. This CDR3 region has 15 residues. From germline, CDR1 is LGHDT and CDR2 YNNKEL (reference sequence). The V gene end was trimmed by 1 base and the J gene end by 4 bases; junction bases not matched to a gene: 5. CDR3 sequence (DNA): TGTGCCAGCAGCCAAGGGCGACTAGCGGTTTACGAGCAGTACTTC. Its translation: CASSQGRLAVYEQYF.

The chain couples TRBV6-1 to TRBJ2-3; no reliable D call. Per germline, CDR1 MNHNS and CDR2 SASEGT. V gave up 6 bases and J gave up 1 base, with 14 bases separating them. This CDR3 has 15 amino acids. The DNA of the CDR3 is TGTGCCAGCAGATCCAGGCGGTCCGGCACAGATACGCAGTATTTT. This encodes CASRSRRSGTDTQYF.

This clonotype was observed a single time. This CDR3 reads CSAYTTSGAYNEQFF. Written as DNA, the CDR3 is TGCAGTGCATACACAACTAGCGGCGCCTACAATGAGCAGTTCTTC. The J gene is TRBJ2-1, the V gene TRBV20-1, with 8 bases aligning to TRBD2. CDR3 size: 15 residues. Germline assignment: CDR1 DFQATT and CDR2 SNEGSKA (reference sequence). V was clipped by 6 bases and J by 2 bases; unmatched bases: 9.

V gene TRBV20-1 combines with J gene TRBJ2-3; 12 nucleotides match TRBD2. V shed 6 bases, J shed 5 bases, and the junction held 6 bases outside the gene matches. There are 14 residues in the CDR3. Germline V gene lookup returns CDR1 DFQATT and CDR2 SNEGSKA (reference sequence). This chain's CDR3 is CSALATSGGDTQYF. CDR3 DNA: TGCAGTGCCCTAGCGACTAGCGGGGGAGATACGCAGTATTTT.